The TCR beta chain under discussion was sequenced for a study of cytomegalovirus exposure and HLA in healthy donors. Study information: Counted in an early data release were 75 million to 85 million unique TCRs from HLA-typed donors. Overall study results and limits: Follow-up analysis found HLA locus-dependent TCR association rates, highest for DRB1 and lowest for HLA-C.

Notes on this clone: As yet, its antigen is unknown.

This PCR relied on a set of 60 Vbeta primers and 13 Jbeta primers. Profiling relied on immunoSEQ multiplex PCR, and the TCRdb table lists in-frame clones only, not all of them. The data hold 150,000 to 200,000 clones, with roughly 79% observed a single time. Trimming removed 5 bases at V and 5 bases at J, with 15 bases between. The CDR3 totals 14 residues. Per the germline V gene, CDR1 is SGHTA and CDR2 is FQGNSA. The clonotype originates from a man between 25 and 39 years old in good health and CMV-seronegative. The material sequenced was PBMCs. This sequence joins TRBV7-2 and TRBJ2-5; D might be TRBD2 (6 bases). The CDR3 reads CASSQGLSPETQYF. The CDR3 DNA reads as TGTGCCAGCAGCCAGGGACTTAGTCCCGAGACCCAGTACTTC. Full variable domain (remainder filled in from reference TRBV7-2 and TRBJ2-5): GAGVSQSPSNKVTEKGKDVELRCDPISGHTALYWYRQSLGQGLEFLIYFQGNSAPDKSGLPSDRFSAERTGGSVSTLTIQRTQQEDSAVYLCASSQGLSPETQYFGPGTRLLVL.